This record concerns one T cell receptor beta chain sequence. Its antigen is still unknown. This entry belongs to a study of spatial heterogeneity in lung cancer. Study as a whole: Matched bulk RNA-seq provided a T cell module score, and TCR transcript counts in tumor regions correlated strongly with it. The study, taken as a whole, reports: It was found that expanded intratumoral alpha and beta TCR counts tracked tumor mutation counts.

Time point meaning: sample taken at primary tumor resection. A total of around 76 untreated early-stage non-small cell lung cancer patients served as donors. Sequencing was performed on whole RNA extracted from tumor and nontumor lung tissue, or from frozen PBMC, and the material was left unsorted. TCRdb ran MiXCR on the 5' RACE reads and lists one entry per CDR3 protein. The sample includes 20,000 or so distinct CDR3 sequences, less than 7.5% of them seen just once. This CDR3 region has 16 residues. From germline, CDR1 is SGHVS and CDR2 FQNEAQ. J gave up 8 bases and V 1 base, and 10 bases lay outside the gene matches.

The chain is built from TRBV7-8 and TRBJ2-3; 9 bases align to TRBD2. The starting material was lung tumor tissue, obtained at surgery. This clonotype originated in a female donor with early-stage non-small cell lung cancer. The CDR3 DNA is TGTGCCAGCAGCTTAGTGGATAGCGGGAGAATGGGTACGCAGTATTTT. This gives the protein CASSLVDSGRMGTQYF.